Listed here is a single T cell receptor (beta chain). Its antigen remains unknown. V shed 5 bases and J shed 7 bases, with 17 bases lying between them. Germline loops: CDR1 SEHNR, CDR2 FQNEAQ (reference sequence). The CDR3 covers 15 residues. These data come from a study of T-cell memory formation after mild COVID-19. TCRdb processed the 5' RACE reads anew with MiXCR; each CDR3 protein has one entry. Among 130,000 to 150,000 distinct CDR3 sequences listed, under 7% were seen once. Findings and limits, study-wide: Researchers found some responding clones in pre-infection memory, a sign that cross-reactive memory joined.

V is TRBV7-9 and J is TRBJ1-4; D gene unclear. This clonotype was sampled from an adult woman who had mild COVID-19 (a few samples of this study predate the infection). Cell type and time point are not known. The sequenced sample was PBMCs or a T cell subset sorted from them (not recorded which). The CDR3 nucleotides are TGTGCCAGCAGCGCCTCAAATGGCGTGAGTGAAAAACTGTTTTTT. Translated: CASSASNGVSEKLFF.